The present entry profiles one TCR beta chain with its context. The source of the sample is a study of T cell changes during pregnancy in multiple sclerosis. Between the trimmed V and J ends, which lost 5 bases and 1 base, there was a span of 16 bases. The CDR3 length is 16 residues. Germline lookup yields CDR1 MDHEN and CDR2 SYDVKM. TCRdb's table, derived via immunoSEQ multiplex PCR, lists solely in-frame clones and lacks some. The data contain 80,000 or so clones, about 91% of them singletons. This chain links TRBV28 with TRBJ2-3; D perhaps matches TRBD1 (7 bases). This specimen was peripheral blood, taken before pregnancy. The origin of this receptor is a female donor with multiple sclerosis, enrolled in a pregnancy study. CDR3 DNA sequence: TGTGCCAGCAGTCCCAGGGGGGTCCAGGGCACAGATACGCAGTATTTT. As protein: CASSPRGVQGTDTQYF.